These 26 T cell receptor beta chains came from one sample sequenced in a study of shared clonotypes between healthy human individuals. TCRdb's copy holds only in-frame clones and misses some; the assay was immunoSEQ multiplex PCR. Of a few hundred thousand clones listed, 50% to 80% were seen once; the top ten hold more than 9.5%. The sequenced sample consisted of memory CD4+ T cells sorted from blood. Subset defined: CD45RA-negative fraction. These receptors were taken from a man in his thirties or forties in good health.

This clone has more than one count but fewer than ten. The J gene is TRBJ1-5, the V gene TRBV7-2; possibly TRBD1 for D (6 bases). V was shortened by 1 base and J by 7 bases, with 14 bases between the two germline ends. CDR3 length equals 15 residues. CDR1 SGHTA and CDR2 FQGNSA come from the germline V gene. The CDR3 is CASSLVKDSGQPQHF. DNA of the CDR3: TGTGCCAGCAGCTTAGTTAAGGACAGCGGACAGCCCCAGCATTTT.

The chain combines TRBV5-1 with TRBJ2-1; D unclear. With 0 bases removed from V and 5 bases from J, the gap between germline ends came to 12 bases. Germline CDR1 SGHRS, CDR2 YFSETQ. The CDR3 runs 15 residues. The CDR3 sequence is CASSLAARSNNEQFF. The CDR3 coding sequence is TGCGCCAGCAGCTTGGCCGCGAGAAGTAACAATGAGCAGTTCTTC.

The chain carries TRBV6-1 and TRBJ1-5; D remains unclear. This CDR3 contains 11 residues. Germline CDR1 MNHNS, CDR2 SASEGT. Trimming removed 7 bases from V and 4 bases from J, with 5 bases in between. CDR3 DNA sequence: TGTGCCAGCAACAGAAATCAGCCCCAGCATTTT. It encodes CASNRNQPQHF.

The J gene is TRBJ2-1, the V gene TRBV30, with 8 bases fitting TRBD2. CDR3 size: 16 residues. CDR1 is GTSNPN and CDR2 is SVGIG in the germline V gene (reference sequence). The J segment lost 8 bases and the V segment lost 8 bases, leaving 20 bases of the junction unmatched. This chain's CDR3 is CAPIRPGTRNRYEQFF. The DNA for the CDR3 is TGTGCCCCGATCAGGCCCGGGACTAGAAACAGATATGAGCAGTTCTTC.

This rearrangement joins TRBV6-1 to TRBJ2-7, with 7 bases fitting TRBD1. The J segment lost 5 bases and the V segment lost 10 bases, leaving 8 bases of the junction unmatched. The CDR3 is 12 residues long. In germline, CDR1 is MNHNS, CDR2 SASEGT. The CDR3 is CATTGAIDEQYF. Written as DNA, the CDR3 is TGTGCCACCACAGGGGCAATCGACGAGCAGTACTTC.

The chain uses TRBV30 and TRBJ2-2; the D is unclear. CDR1 and CDR2 (germline): GTSNPN, SVGIG (reference sequence). V was cut by 2 bases and J by 6 bases, with 10 bases left in between. This CDR3 has 13 residues. CDR3 residues: CAWSFLRAGELFF. Written as DNA, the CDR3 is TGTGCCTGGAGTTTTCTTAGGGCCGGGGAGCTGTTTTTT.

This chain links TRBV7-9 with TRBJ1-5; no reliable D call. Per the germline V gene, CDR1 is SEHNR and CDR2 is FQNEAQ (reference sequence). The CDR3 is 13 amino acids. V was cut by 5 bases and J by 1 base, with 6 bases left in between. CDR3 DNA sequence: TGTGCCAGCAGCCCCGGAAGCAATCAGCCCCAGCATTTT. Translation: CASSPGSNQPQHF.

This clone has only a few counts. The chain uses TRBV5-5 and TRBJ1-2; D may be TRBD1 (5 bases). Trimming left V 2 bases short and J 8 bases short, with 16 bases between. Germline V CDR1 and CDR2: SGHKS, YYEKEE (reference sequence). The length of the CDR3 is 14 residues. Here the CDR3 reads CASSLKNRDSGYTF. The DNA of the CDR3 is TGTGCCAGCAGCTTAAAAAACCGGGACTCGGGCTACACCTTC.

The rearrangement uses TRBV28 and TRBJ2-4, with 7 positions matching TRBD1. The J segment lost 0 bases and the V segment lost 5 bases, leaving 4 bases of the junction unmatched. The CDR3 covers 15 residues. Germline assignment: CDR1 MDHEN and CDR2 SYDVKM. Written as DNA, the CDR3 is TGTGCCAGCAGTGGGGACAGATTAGCCAAAAACATTCAGTACTTC. Translation gives CASSGDRLAKNIQYF.

The chain links TRBV27 to TRBJ2-7; 8 bases line up with TRBD1. V trimming: 8 bases; J trimming: 7 bases; junction bases outside the gene matches: 7. This CDR3 has 12 residues. Germline CDR1 reads MNHEY; CDR2 reads SMNVEV (reference sequence). CDR3 DNA: TGTGCCAGCGGGGACAGGCTGGGGGAGCAGTACTTC. Encoded protein: CASGDRLGEQYF.

Of note for this clone: The sample contains more than one DNA sequence encoding this CDR3. This chain connects TRBV19 to TRBJ2-2; D not certain. Germline CDR1 LNHDA, CDR2 SQIVND (reference sequence). Deletions cut 1 base from V and 2 bases from J, with 8 bases between. CDR3 length: 15 amino acids. CDR3 DNA: TGTGCCAGTAGTATAGGAGGAACCAACACCGGGGAGCTGTTTTTT. Its translation is CASSIGGTNTGELFF.

This chain joins TRBV11-2 and TRBJ2-7; D ambiguous. Per germline, CDR1 SGHAT and CDR2 FQNNGV. The CDR3 spans 15 residues. Trimming pared 5 bases from V and 5 bases from J, leaving 19 bases between. This CDR3 reads CASSDRLLITHEQYF. The CDR3 DNA follows: TGTGCCAGCAGCGACCGACTTCTTATTACCCACGAGCAGTACTTC.

The gene calls are TRBV28 and TRBJ1-1; possible D gene TRBD1, 5 bases. The V end was cut by 10 bases, the J end by 8 bases, with 11 bases between. Germline CDR1 is MDHEN and CDR2 is SYDVKM. This CDR3 spans 10 amino acids. The CDR3 region has the DNA TGTGCCACCCGACAGCGAGAAGCTTTCTTT. It encodes CATRQREAFF.

In its sample, this clone was seen a few times. In the same sample, other DNA sequences code for this CDR3. V is TRBV5-4 and J is TRBJ1-2; D call uncertain. Germline-derived CDR1 and CDR2 are SGHNT and YYREEE (reference sequence). Deletions cut 0 bases from V and 8 bases from J, with 8 bases between. The CDR3 is 12 residues long. CDR3 in DNA: TGTGCCAGCAGCTTGGAAGGATACGGCTACACCTTC. Translating gives CASSLEGYGYTF.

The V call is TRBV7-8, the J call TRBJ2-7; D may match TRBD1 or TRBD2 (5 bases each). Germline loops: CDR1 SGHVS, CDR2 FQNEAQ. The CDR3 consists of 14 residues. V lost 3 bases and J 1 base, leaving 10 bases between the germline ends. The chain's CDR3 is CASSFRDGSYEQYF. The CDR3 DNA follows: TGTGCCAGCAGCTTCCGGGACGGGTCCTACGAGCAGTACTTC.

The V call is TRBV18, the J call TRBJ2-2; TRBD2 aligns across 8 bases. The CDR3 contains 15 residues. Germline CDR1 KGHSH, CDR2 LQKENI. Germline trimming cut 1 base from V and 4 bases from J; bases unmatched to any gene: 2. DNA of the CDR3: TGTGCCAGCTCACCACTCGGGACTAGCACCGGGGAGCTGTTTTTT. Amino acid sequence: CASSPLGTSTGELFF.

The CDR3 spells CASSTFGPEGVAFF. The CDR3 DNA follows: TGTGCCAGCAGCACCTTCGGGCCCGAGGGGGTAGCTTTCTTT. The J gene is TRBJ1-1, the V gene TRBV5-6; tentatively, D is TRBD1 (6 bases). Germline V CDR1 and CDR2: SGHDT, YYEEEE. This CDR3 is built from 14 residues. V lost 4 bases and J 10 bases, leaving 20 bases between the germline ends.

This clone was recorded once. DNA for the CDR3: TGTGCCAGCAGCTTGAACAAGGGGGGGCTTGGTGGCTACACCTTC. It is translated as CASSLNKGGLGGYTF. The rearrangement links TRBV5-4 to TRBJ1-2; the D gene is possibly TRBD1 (6 bases). Germline loops: CDR1 SGHNT, CDR2 YYREEE (reference sequence). Trimming left V 1 base short and J 7 bases short, with 17 bases between. CDR3 length: 15 amino acids.

This clone appeared once. This rearrangement joins TRBV15 to TRBJ2-1; D gene ambiguous. Per the germline V gene, CDR1 is LNHNV and CDR2 is YYDKDF (reference sequence). V gave up 0 bases and J gave up 5 bases, with 5 bases separating them. The CDR3 totals 13 residues. This CDR3 reads CATSRDKNNEQFF. The CDR3 DNA follows: TGTGCCACCAGCAGAGACAAGAACAATGAGCAGTTCTTC.

The chain employs TRBV28 and TRBJ1-2; D is ambiguous. V was trimmed by 10 bases and J by 0 bases, leaving 12 bases between them. From germline, CDR1 is MDHEN and CDR2 SYDVKM. This CDR3 spans 13 amino acids. This CDR3 reads CATRGGPNYGYTF. Written as DNA, the CDR3 is TGTGCCACACGAGGCGGACCTAACTATGGCTACACCTTC.

The genes are TRBV5-1 and TRBJ2-3, with D perhaps TRBD2 (5 bases). Germline CDR1 SGHRS, CDR2 YFSETQ. CDR3 length: 16 amino acids. Trimming removed 4 bases from V and 2 bases from J, with 17 bases in between. The CDR3 sequence: CASSRTSSKNTDTQYF. The CDR3 bases are TGCGCCAGCAGCCGTACTTCTAGCAAAAACACAGATACGCAGTATTTT.

This chain joins TRBV18 and TRBJ1-2; maybe TRBD1 (5 bases). The CDR3 totals 15 residues. With 3 bases removed from V and 5 bases from J, the gap between germline ends came to 16 bases. The V gene's germline CDR1 is KGHSH and CDR2 LQKENI. The CDR3 bases are TGTGCCAGCTCACCCCCACGTGGGGGGGAATATGGCTACACCTTC. It encodes CASSPPRGGEYGYTF. Filled out from reference TRBV18 and TRBJ1-2, the complete variable domain reads NAGVMQNPRHLVRRRGQEARLRCSPMKGHSHVYWYRQLPEEGLKFMVYLQKENIIDESGMPKERFSAEFPKEGPSILRIQQVVRGDSAAYFCASSPPRGGEYGYTFGSGTRLTVV.

The chain carries TRBV6-6 and TRBJ2-3; no firm D call. CDR1 and CDR2 from the germline V gene are MNHNY and SVGAGI (reference sequence). The V end was cut by 5 bases, the J end by 1 base, with 10 bases between. This CDR3 has 14 residues. Here the CDR3 DNA reads TGTGCCAGCAGTCCCAGCGCCGGCACAGATACGCAGTATTTT. It translates to CASSPSAGTDTQYF.

This chain joins TRBV6-1 and TRBJ2-3; the D is unclear. Germline loops: CDR1 MNHNS, CDR2 SASEGT. This CDR3 is 16 amino acids long. Trimming pared 3 bases from V and 4 bases from J, leaving 17 bases between. The CDR3 here is CASSDTRAWFADTQYF. DNA of the CDR3: TGTGCCAGCAGTGATACTCGGGCTTGGTTCGCAGATACGCAGTATTTT.

This clone has just a few counts. This rearrangement joins TRBV5-1 to TRBJ2-5; D ambiguous. CDR3 size: 14 residues. V shed 6 bases and J shed 1 base, with 13 bases lying between them. Germline V CDR1 and CDR2: SGHRS, YFSETQ. CDR3 amino acids: CASTIKGPQETQYF. In nucleotides, the CDR3 is TGCGCCAGCACCATCAAAGGGCCCCAAGAGACCCAGTACTTC.

The rearrangement joins TRBV6-5 to TRBJ2-7, with 11 bases that match TRBD2. The CDR3 has 15 amino acids. V gave up 4 bases and J gave up 6 bases; unmatched junction bases: 8. The V gene's germline CDR1 is MNHEY and CDR2 SVGAGI. The CDR3 nucleotides read TGTGCCAGCAGTTCCCTCCTGACTAGCGGGATCGAGCAGTACTTC. Translated: CASSSLLTSGIEQYF.